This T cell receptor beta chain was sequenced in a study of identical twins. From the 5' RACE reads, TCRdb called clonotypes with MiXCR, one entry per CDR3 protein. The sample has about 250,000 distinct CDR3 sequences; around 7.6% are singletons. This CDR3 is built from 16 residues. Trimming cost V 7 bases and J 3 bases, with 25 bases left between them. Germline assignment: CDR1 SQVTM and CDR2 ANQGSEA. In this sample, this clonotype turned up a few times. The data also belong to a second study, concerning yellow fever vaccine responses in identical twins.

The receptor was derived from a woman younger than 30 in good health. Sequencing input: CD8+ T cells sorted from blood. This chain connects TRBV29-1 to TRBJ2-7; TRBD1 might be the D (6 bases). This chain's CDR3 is CSGGRGLSQGVYEQYV. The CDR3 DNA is TGCAGCGGGGGGCGCGGACTCTCACAGGGCGTCTACGAGCAGTACGTC.